This T cell receptor (beta chain) originates from a study of radiotherapy plus CTLA-4 blockade in lung cancer. The germline gives CDR1 MNHEY, CDR2 SVGAGI. The V gene end was trimmed by 5 bases and the J gene end by 2 bases; junction bases not matched to a gene: 6. The CDR3 runs 15 residues. The table came from immunoSEQ multiplex PCR; TCRdb's copy has only in-frame clones and leaves some out. The sample records about 77,000 clones, approximately 73% being singletons. The sequences come from peripheral blood, collected from a patient treated with radiotherapy plus ipilimumab. The chain links TRBV6-5 to TRBJ2-7, with 10 bases lining up with TRBD1. The receptor was isolated from a human donor with non-small cell lung cancer whose response to radiotherapy plus ipilimumab could not be evaluated. DNA for the CDR3: TGTGCCAGCAGTAAGACCGGGACAGGGGCCTACGAGCAGTACTTC. Amino acid sequence: CASSKTGTGAYEQYF.